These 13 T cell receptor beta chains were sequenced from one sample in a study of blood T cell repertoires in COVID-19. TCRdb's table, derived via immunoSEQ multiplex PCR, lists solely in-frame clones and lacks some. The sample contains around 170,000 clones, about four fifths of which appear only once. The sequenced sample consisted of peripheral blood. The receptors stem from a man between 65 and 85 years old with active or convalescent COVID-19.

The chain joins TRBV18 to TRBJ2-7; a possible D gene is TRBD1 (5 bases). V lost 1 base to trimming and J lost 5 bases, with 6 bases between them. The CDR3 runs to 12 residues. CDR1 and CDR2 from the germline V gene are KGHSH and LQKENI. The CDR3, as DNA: TGTGCCAGCTCACCACTGGGGCACGAGCAGTACTTC. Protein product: CASSPLGHEQYF.

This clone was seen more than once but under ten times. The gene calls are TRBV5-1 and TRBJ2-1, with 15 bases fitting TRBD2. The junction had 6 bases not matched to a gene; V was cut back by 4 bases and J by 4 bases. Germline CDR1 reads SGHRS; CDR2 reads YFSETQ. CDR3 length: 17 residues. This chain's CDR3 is CASSRTSGGARYNEQFF. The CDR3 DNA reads TGCGCCAGCAGCCGGACTAGCGGGGGGGCCAGGTACAATGAGCAGTTCTTC.

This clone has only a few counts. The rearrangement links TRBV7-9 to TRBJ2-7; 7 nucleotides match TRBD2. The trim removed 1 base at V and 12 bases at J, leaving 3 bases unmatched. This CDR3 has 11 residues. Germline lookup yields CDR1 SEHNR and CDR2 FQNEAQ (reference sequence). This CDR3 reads CASSLGGGRYF. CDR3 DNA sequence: TGTGCCAGCAGCTTAGGGGGGGGTCGGTACTTC.

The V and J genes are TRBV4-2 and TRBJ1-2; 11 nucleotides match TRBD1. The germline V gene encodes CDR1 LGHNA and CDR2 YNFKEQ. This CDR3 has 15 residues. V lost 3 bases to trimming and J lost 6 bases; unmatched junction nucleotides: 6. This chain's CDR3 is CASSQEGQGADGYTF. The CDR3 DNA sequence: TGTGCCAGCAGCCAGGAAGGACAGGGGGCGGATGGCTACACCTTC.

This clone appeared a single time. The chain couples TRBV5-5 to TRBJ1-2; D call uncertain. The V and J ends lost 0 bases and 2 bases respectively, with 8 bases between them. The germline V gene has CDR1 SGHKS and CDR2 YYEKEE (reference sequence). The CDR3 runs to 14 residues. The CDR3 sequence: CASSLVALNYGYTF. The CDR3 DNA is TGTGCCAGCAGCTTGGTGGCCCTCAACTATGGCTACACCTTC.

CDR3 sequence reads: CASSQIGESYEQYF. In DNA, the CDR3 is TGTGCCAGCAGCCAAATAGGAGAATCCTACGAGCAGTACTTC. The chain couples TRBV5-4 to TRBJ2-7, with D unclear. The CDR3 consists of 14 residues. Trimming shortened V by 4 bases and J by 1 base, and 12 bases separated the two germline ends. Germline V gene sequence: CDR1 SGHNT, CDR2 YYREEE (reference sequence).

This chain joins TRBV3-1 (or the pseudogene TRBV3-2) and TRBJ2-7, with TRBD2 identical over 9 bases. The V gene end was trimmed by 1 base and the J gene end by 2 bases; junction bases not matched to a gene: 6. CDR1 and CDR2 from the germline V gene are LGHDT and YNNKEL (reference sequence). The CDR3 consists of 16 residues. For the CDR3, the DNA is TGTGCCAGCAGCCAAGGCCGTATAGCGGGGGCCTACGAGCAGTACTTC. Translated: CASSQGRIAGAYEQYF.

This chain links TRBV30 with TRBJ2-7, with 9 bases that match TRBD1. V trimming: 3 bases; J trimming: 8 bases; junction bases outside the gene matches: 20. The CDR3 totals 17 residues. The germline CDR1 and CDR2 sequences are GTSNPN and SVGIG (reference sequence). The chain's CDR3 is CAWRGRFSWDRVFKQYF. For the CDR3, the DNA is TGTGCCTGGAGAGGCCGGTTTTCGTGGGACAGGGTTTTTAAGCAGTACTTC.

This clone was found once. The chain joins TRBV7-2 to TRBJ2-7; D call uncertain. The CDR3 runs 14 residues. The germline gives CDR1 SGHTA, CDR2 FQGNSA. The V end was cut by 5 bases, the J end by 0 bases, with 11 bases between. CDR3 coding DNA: TGTGCCAGCAGCCCTCGAGCGAACTCCTACGAGCAGTACTTC. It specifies CASSPRANSYEQYF.

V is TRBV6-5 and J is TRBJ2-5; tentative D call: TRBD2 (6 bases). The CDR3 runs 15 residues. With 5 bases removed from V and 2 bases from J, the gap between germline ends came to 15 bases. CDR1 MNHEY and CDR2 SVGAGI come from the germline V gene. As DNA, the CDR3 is TGTGCCAGCAGTCCCCGGCCCGGGGGTCAAGAGACCCAGTACTTC. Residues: CASSPRPGGQETQYF.

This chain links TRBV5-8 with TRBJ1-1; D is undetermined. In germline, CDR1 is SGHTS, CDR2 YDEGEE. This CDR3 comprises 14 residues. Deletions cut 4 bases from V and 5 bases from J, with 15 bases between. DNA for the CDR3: TGTGCCAGCAGCGTGAACAGCGGCGGAACTGAAGCTTTCTTT. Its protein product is CASSVNSGGTEAFF.

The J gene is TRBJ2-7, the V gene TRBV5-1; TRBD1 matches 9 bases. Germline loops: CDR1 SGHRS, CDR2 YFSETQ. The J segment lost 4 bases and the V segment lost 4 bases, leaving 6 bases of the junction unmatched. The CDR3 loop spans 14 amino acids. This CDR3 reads CASSAGQGVYEQYF. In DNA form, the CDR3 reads TGCGCCAGCAGCGCGGGACAGGGAGTATACGAGCAGTACTTC.

Here the CDR3 reads CASSSSGLDSSTDTQYF. CDR3 sequence (DNA): TGCGCCAGCAGCTCTAGCGGGCTAGACTCTAGCACAGATACGCAGTATTTT. This rearrangement joins TRBV5-1 to TRBJ2-3; 8 bases line up with TRBD2. Germline V gene sequence: CDR1 SGHRS, CDR2 YFSETQ. The CDR3 totals 17 residues. Losses at the gene ends were 3 bases for V and 0 bases for J; bases not matched to a gene: 9.